This T cell receptor (beta chain) was sequenced during a study of molecular identifiers for immune sequencing clone quantification. There are 12 residues in the CDR3. Germline V gene data show CDR1 as MGHRA and CDR2 as YSYEKL. Deletions cut 2 bases from V and 9 bases from J, with 8 bases between. This clonotype came up a few times. No antigen is known for it. Study-wide findings and caveats: Identical TCR molecules sharing a barcode could underestimate highly expanded clone sizes. It was shown that clones above 20 RNA copies held over 98% of effector molecules, but under 1% in naive cells.

TCRdb reprocessed the PCR reads via MiXCR and lists one record per CDR3 protein. This sample yields approximately 36,000 distinct CDR3 sequences, of which approximately 17% are seen a single time; 6.7% belongs to the top ten. The CD8+CD4-CCR7+CD45RA+ phenotype defined the sorted naive CD8 T cells. The chain uses TRBV4-1 and TRBJ2-1; D remains unclear. The specimen sequenced was naive CD8+ T cells from blood, with Jurkat cell RNA spiked in. The sample's subset: FACS-sorted CD8+CD4-CCR7+CD45RA+ naive T cells. This TCR came from a human donor in good health. Some libraries in this study had Jurkat cell RNA spiked in. The CDR3 sequence: CASSQLRTEQFF. The CDR3 DNA sequence: TGCGCCAGCAGCCAATTGAGAACTGAGCAGTTCTTC.